Listed below are T cell receptor beta chains from one sample, sequenced in a study of blood T cell repertoires in COVID-19. Sequencing used immunoSEQ multiplex PCR; TCRdb keeps in-frame clones, though not all of them. Of approximately 400,000 clones in the sample, around nine tenths were seen once. Sequencing was performed on PBMCs or T cells enriched from blood (not recorded which). The receptors were sampled from a woman aged 18-29 years who had recovered from COVID-19. Both conserved end residues are trimmed from each CDR3. Fields, in order: V gene, D gene, J gene, CDR3 protein. The D gene is left open where the match is weak.

V: TRBV28; D: TRBD2; J: TRBJ2-1; CDR3: ASTVGRGSYNEQF
V: TRBV7-2; D: -; J: TRBJ1-3; CDR3: ASSLAVARASGNTIY
V: TRBV9; D: -; J: TRBJ2-7; CDR3: ASSVDALGYEQY
V: TRBV25-1; D: -; J: TRBJ1-2; CDR3: ASSQGRVDGYT
V: TRBV6-6; D: -; J: TRBJ1-5; CDR3: ASRGGGRDQPQH
V: TRBV18; D: TRBD1; J: TRBJ1-5; CDR3: ASSPRQGFSNQPQH
V: TRBV7-3; D: -; J: TRBJ2-7; CDR3: ASSLMAGAHEQY
V: TRBV11-2; D: -; J: TRBJ1-1; CDR3: ASSLGGFEAF
V: TRBV28; D: -; J: TRBJ2-2; CDR3: ASSLSGYDNTGELF
V: TRBV28; D: TRBD1; J: TRBJ1-5; CDR3: ASSLFRGHQPQH
V: TRBV5-5; D: -; J: TRBJ1-5; CDR3: ASSLAPGAAQPQH
V: TRBV6-5; D: TRBD1; J: TRBJ2-1; CDR3: ASSYGQGNYNEQF
V: TRBV9; D: -; J: TRBJ2-1; CDR3: ASSVSGFPLDEQF
V: TRBV28; D: -; J: TRBJ1-2; CDR3: ASSTRDNLWT
V: TRBV29-1; D: TRBD1; J: TRBJ1-2; CDR3: SVEGQGGSRGYGYT
V: TRBV7-2; D: -; J: TRBJ1-2; CDR3: ASSLAITDYGYT
V: TRBV4-1; D: TRBD2; J: TRBJ2-3; CDR3: ASSLRLATLGTDTQY
V: TRBV7-9; D: TRBD1; J: TRBJ1-2; CDR3: ASSRSGQPNYGYT
V: TRBV6-5; D: TRBD1; J: TRBJ1-2; CDR3: ASSRGDRGDYGYT
V: TRBV4-1; D: TRBD2; J: TRBJ2-2; CDR3: ASSQGHKAGKNTGELF
V: TRBV19; D: TRBD1; J: TRBJ1-3; CDR3: ASAYYRGSSGNTIY
V: TRBV5-1; D: -; J: TRBJ2-2; CDR3: ASSLGQSTGELF
V: TRBV5-4; D: TRBD2; J: TRBJ2-3; CDR3: ASSSSLLRGATDTQY
V: TRBV30; D: -; J: TRBJ2-5; CDR3: AWGRRDSRKTQY
V: TRBV5-6; D: TRBD1; J: TRBJ1-5; CDR3: ASSPGTANQPQH
V: TRBV5-1; D: -; J: TRBJ2-2; CDR3: ASSPGGLSTGELF
V: TRBV20-1; D: -; J: TRBJ1-6; CDR3: SASFSRSYNSPLH
V: TRBV25-1; D: TRBD1; J: TRBJ1-2; CDR3: ASSEYETGGGYT
V: TRBV5-1; D: -; J: TRBJ1-1; CDR3: ASSLAGERSTTEAF
V: TRBV7-9; D: TRBD1; J: TRBJ1-2; CDR3: ASSLPTGPNYGYT
V: TRBV2; D: -; J: TRBJ1-2; CDR3: ARTGTPGGYGYT
V: TRBV2; D: -; J: TRBJ1-3; CDR3: ASKPDSNSGNTIY
V: TRBV6-5; D: -; J: TRBJ2-1; CDR3: ASSLGGVGNEQF
V: TRBV19; D: -; J: TRBJ2-7; CDR3: ASSLGDTTYEQY
V: TRBV4-2; D: -; J: TRBJ1-6; CDR3: ASSQVQGGSPLH
V: TRBV29-1; D: -; J: TRBJ1-2; CDR3: SVVRRDYGYT
V: TRBV5-1; D: TRBD1; J: TRBJ2-1; CDR3: ASSKSKDRVYNEQF
V: TRBV2; D: -; J: TRBJ1-5; CDR3: ASSLGAVNQPQH
V: TRBV27; D: -; J: TRBJ1-5; CDR3: ASSLMGGDQPQH
V: TRBV6-5; D: -; J: TRBJ2-1; CDR3: ASSHVTVGYNEQF
V: TRBV1; D: -; J: TRBJ1-5; CDR3: TSSQDGGSSDSNQPQH
V: TRBV29-1; D: -; J: TRBJ2-1; CDR3: SVEPAKSDFGDEQF
V: TRBV3-1/TRBV3-2; D: -; J: TRBJ2-7; CDR3: ASSQDRGDEQY
V: TRBV2; D: TRBD1; J: TRBJ1-5; CDR3: ASSVQGVNQPQH
V: TRBV9; D: -; J: TRBJ1-3; CDR3: ASSVGQSVSGNTIY
V: TRBV29-1; D: -; J: TRBJ1-1; CDR3: SVDGGTEAF
V: TRBV7-9; D: -; J: TRBJ1-5; CDR3: ASSLGQGVQPQH
V: TRBV11-2; D: -; J: TRBJ1-2; CDR3: ASNNRGYT
V: TRBV7-6; D: TRBD2; J: TRBJ2-7; CDR3: ASSLAQRGEQY
V: TRBV19; D: TRBD1; J: TRBJ1-5; CDR3: ASRRGGNDQPQH
V: TRBV19; D: -; J: TRBJ2-1; CDR3: ASSPGNEQF
V: TRBV20-1; D: -; J: TRBJ1-1; CDR3: SASRGTEAF
V: TRBV3-1/TRBV3-2; D: -; J: TRBJ1-4; CDR3: ASSQDRGGIYEKLF
V: TRBV19; D: TRBD1; J: TRBJ1-5; CDR3: ASEGQGRQPQH
V: TRBV6-1; D: -; J: TRBJ1-2; CDR3: ASSEGWSANYGYT
V: TRBV6-5; D: -; J: TRBJ2-7; CDR3: ASSYGPAYEQY
V: TRBV7-2; D: TRBD1; J: TRBJ2-7; CDR3: ASSWSSGQGRHYEQY
V: TRBV30; D: -; J: TRBJ1-5; CDR3: AWSGGNQPQH
V: TRBV14; D: -; J: TRBJ2-3; CDR3: ASSQRQGYTDTQY
V: TRBV7-9; D: -; J: TRBJ1-1; CDR3: ASSWGDGNTEAF